This T cell receptor beta chain was observed in a study of beta chain features in type 1 diabetes. General study results and limits: Shorter TCRB CDR3s, moderately but significantly so, were found in Type 1 diabetes patients in all four CD4+ subsets.

The CDR3 runs to 15 residues. The ends were cut back, 5 bases at V and 0 bases at J, with 12 bases in the middle. The germline V gene has CDR1 MNHEY and CDR2 SMNVEV (reference sequence). Reverse transcription of all isolated RNA meant that expressed TCRB transcripts were sequenced. Sequenced by immunoSEQ multiplex PCR; TCRdb stores in-frame clones only, minus some. The profile covers more than 550,000 clones, with more than 13% appearing a single time and just under 0.04% taken by the ten largest. Points on this clone: Antigen unknown.

The receptor comes from a man aged 18 to 30 with type 1 diabetes. The gene calls are TRBV27 and TRBJ2-3, with D possibly TRBD2 on 6 matching bases. Sequencing was carried out using naive CD4+ T cells from blood. CDR3 in DNA: TGTGCCAGCAGTACATGGGGGGAGAGCACAGATACGCAGTATTTT. It codes for CASSTWGESTDTQYF.